These T cell receptor beta chains were read from a single sample in a study of blood T cell repertoires in COVID-19. The table came from immunoSEQ multiplex PCR; TCRdb's copy has only in-frame clones and leaves some out. The sample contains hundreds of thousands of clones, approximately 88% of which appear only once. Sequenced: peripheral blood. These receptor sequences come from a woman between 50 and 59 years old with COVID-19, enrolled during active disease. Both conserved end residues are part of each CDR3. The D gene is left open where the match is weak. Rows may omit the clone size; those that give it use once, few, many or a size class.

d_call	cdr3_length	j_call	v_call	clone_size	cdr3_aa	cdr3_nt
-	16	TRBJ2-1	TRBV30	-	CAWSVGHGGRNNEQFF	TGTGCCTGGAGTGTAGGTCACGGCGGCCGAAACAATGAGCAGTTCTTC
-	14	TRBJ1-1	TRBV6-5	-	CASRVTEANTEAFF	TGTGCCAGCAGAGTAACGGAGGCGAACACTGAAGCTTTCTTT
-	13	TRBJ1-1	TRBV29-1	once	CSGSQGMNTEAFF	TGCAGCGGTTCACAGGGTATGAACACTGAAGCTTTCTTT
TRBD1	14	TRBJ1-2	TRBV4-1	-	CASSQGRGLGGYTF	TGCGCCAGCAGCCAAGGGAGGGGGCTGGGTGGCTACACCTTC
-	17	TRBJ1-5	TRBV3-1/TRBV3-2	-	CASSQQIVGATGRPQHF	TGTGCCAGCAGCCAACAGATAGTCGGTGCGACAGGACGGCCCCAGCATTTT
-	15	TRBJ2-2	TRBV28	-	CASSFRRVDTGELFF	TGTGCCAGCAGTTTTCGCAGGGTAGACACCGGGGAGCTGTTTTTT
TRBD1	16	TRBJ1-1	TRBV7-8	-	CASSSAGQGMNTEAFF	TGTGCCAGCAGCTCGGCCGGACAGGGAATGAACACTGAAGCTTTCTTT
TRBD1	17	TRBJ1-1	TRBV30	-	CAWAPEGAEGMNTEAFF	TGTGCCTGGGCGCCGGAGGGGGCAGAAGGCATGAACACTGAAGCTTTCTTT
-	14	TRBJ1-2	TRBV28	once	CASSLVPPGGGYTF	TGTGCCAGCAGTTTAGTACCGCCCGGGGGAGGCTACACCTTC
TRBD1	13	TRBJ1-2	TRBV27	-	CASSFSQGTGYTF	TGTGCCAGCAGTTTTTCACAGGGGACTGGCTACACCTTC
-	16	TRBJ1-1	TRBV5-4	-	CASSLGSSRGNTEAFF	TGTGCCAGCAGCTTGGGCTCGTCCAGGGGGAACACTGAAGCTTTCTTT
-	12	TRBJ1-6	TRBV19	-	CASSPYNSPLHF	TGTGCCAGTTCCCCATATAATTCACCCCTCCACTTT
-	15	TRBJ1-6	TRBV30	-	CAWSVLKSDNSPLHF	TGTGCCTGGAGTGTACTGAAAAGTGATAATTCACCCCTCCACTTT
-	11	TRBJ1-1	TRBV3-1/TRBV3-2	few	CACAGAAEAFF	TGTGCCTGCGCGGGGGCGGCTGAAGCTTTCTTT
TRBD1	14	TRBJ1-3	TRBV5-1	-	CASSPGTGENTIYF	TGCGCCAGCAGCCCAGGGACAGGCGAAAACACCATATATTTT
-	14	TRBJ2-7	TRBV10-3	-	CAITSGRLSYEQYF	TGTGCCATCACATCGGGTAGACTATCCTACGAGCAGTACTTC
-	15	TRBJ1-1	TRBV9	-	CASSASGTLPSEAFF	TGTGCCAGCAGCGCATCCGGGACTCTCCCATCTGAAGCTTTCTTT
-	11	TRBJ2-7	TRBV6-5	-	CASSRSYEQYF	TGTGCCAGCAGCAGGTCCTACGAGCAGTACTTC